The clone carrying this T cell receptor beta chain was seen repeatedly, ten times or more. Its cognate antigen is unknown. TCRdb redid the calling of the RT-PCR reads with MiXCR, one entry per CDR3 protein. Here the sample spans 550,000 to 800,000 distinct CDR3 sequences, 15% to 19% being singletons. The data belong to a study of response to subunit inactivated influenza vaccine. Points from the study as a whole: Seasonal influenza vaccination, on each occasion, was suggested by the authors to recruit few new T cells.

The length of the CDR3 is 15 residues. Looked up from germline, CDR1 is SGHAT and CDR2 is FQNNGV. Trimming shortened V by 4 bases and J by 5 bases, and 17 bases separated the two germline ends. The chain is built from TRBV11-2 and TRBJ1-2, with unresolved D. The sample consisted of PBMCs from blood, taken 11 to 12 days after vaccination. The sequence was collected from a man over 45 who received an inactivated influenza vaccine. CDR3 residues: CASSSMMKGSYGYTF. The CDR3, as DNA: TGTGCCAGCAGCTCTATGATGAAGGGCTCTTATGGCTACACCTTC.